A selection of T cell receptor beta chains follows, all from one sample in a study of blood T cell repertoires in COVID-19. TCRdb's copy holds only in-frame clones and misses some; the assay was immunoSEQ multiplex PCR. Of about 170,000 clones detected, 70% to 85% appear once; the ten largest clones hold 22%. The sample comprised peripheral blood. The origin of the receptors is an elderly woman with acute or convalescent COVID-19. CDR3s include the opening cysteine and the closing phenylalanine or tryptophan. The order of the fields is clone size, V gene, J gene, D gene, CDR3 DNA, CDR3 protein. The D gene is left open where the match is weak. Only some rows state a clone size, as once, few, many or a class for expanded clones.

clone_size: -
v_call: TRBV5-5
j_call: TRBJ1-1
d_call: -
cdr3_nt: TGTGCCAGCAGCCTACCTGGACAGCCGAACACTGAAGCTTTCTTT
cdr3_aa: CASSLPGQPNTEAFF

clone_size: -
v_call: TRBV28
j_call: TRBJ1-2
d_call: TRBD1
cdr3_nt: TGTGCCAGCAATGACAGGGTTGGCTACACCTTC
cdr3_aa: CASNDRVGYTF

clone_size: -
v_call: TRBV27
j_call: TRBJ2-7
d_call: -
cdr3_nt: TGTGCCAGCAGTCCCCACGGAAGGTGGGGTTGGGTCGGGAGCTCCTACGAGCAGTACTTC
cdr3_aa: CASSPHGRWGWVGSSYEQYF

clone_size: -
v_call: TRBV7-9
j_call: TRBJ2-5
d_call: -
cdr3_nt: TGTGCCAGCAGCTTAGAACTAGCTGGGACCCAGTACTTC
cdr3_aa: CASSLELAGTQYF

clone_size: few
v_call: TRBV5-4
j_call: TRBJ1-1
d_call: -
cdr3_nt: TGTGCCAGCAGGTTGGGACAGAACACTGAAGCTTTCTTT
cdr3_aa: CASRLGQNTEAFF

clone_size: -
v_call: TRBV10-3
j_call: TRBJ2-3
d_call: -
cdr3_nt: TGTGCCATCCGCGCGGGGATGTCCACAGATACGCAGTATTTT
cdr3_aa: CAIRAGMSTDTQYF

clone_size: few
v_call: TRBV6-4
j_call: TRBJ2-2
d_call: TRBD1
cdr3_nt: TGTGCCAGCAGTGTGGGACAGACGAACACCGGGGAGCTGTTTTTT
cdr3_aa: CASSVGQTNTGELFF

clone_size: once
v_call: TRBV30
j_call: TRBJ2-1
d_call: TRBD1
cdr3_nt: TGTGCCTGGGGGACAGGGGGCGCATACAATGAGCAGTTCTTC
cdr3_aa: CAWGTGGAYNEQFF

clone_size: -
v_call: TRBV30
j_call: TRBJ1-1
d_call: -
cdr3_nt: TGTGCCTGGAGTGTAATATGGGGAGACACTGAAGCTTTCTTT
cdr3_aa: CAWSVIWGDTEAFF

clone_size: -
v_call: TRBV2
j_call: TRBJ1-1
d_call: -
cdr3_nt: TGTGCCAGCAGTGAACGGATGGGGGGGGCTAGGAACACTGAAGCTTTCTTT
cdr3_aa: CASSERMGGARNTEAFF

clone_size: few
v_call: TRBV6-2/TRBV6-3
j_call: TRBJ2-1
d_call: -
cdr3_nt: TGTGCCAGCAGTTACAGATCGGACAGAGCCTACAATGAGCAGTTCTTC
cdr3_aa: CASSYRSDRAYNEQFF

clone_size: once
v_call: TRBV13
j_call: TRBJ2-3
d_call: -
cdr3_nt: TGTGCCAGCAGTTCCAAGGGAGTAAACCGGGATACGCAGTATTTT
cdr3_aa: CASSSKGVNRDTQYF

clone_size: few
v_call: TRBV19
j_call: TRBJ1-4
d_call: -
cdr3_nt: TGTGCCAGTAGTATGCGGGGCGGATTCATAGAAAATGAAAAACTGTTTTTT
cdr3_aa: CASSMRGGFIENEKLFF

clone_size: -
v_call: TRBV12-3/TRBV12-4
j_call: TRBJ1-1
d_call: -
cdr3_nt: TGTGCCAGCAGTTTTTACGGCACTGAAGCTTTCTTT
cdr3_aa: CASSFYGTEAFF